This TCR beta chain stems from a study of control samples from healthy donors and cancer patients (TCRdb year 2020). This clone is deemed medium-sized (0.01 to 0.1%). It lacks a known antigen. No base quality values were provided; no much bigger clone lies one nucleotide off. Trimming leaves V shorter by 2 bases and J shorter by 2 bases, with the junction holding 6 bases beyond the gene matches. CDR1 and CDR2, looked up from the germline V gene, are SGHRS and YFSETQ. The CDR3 starts with the cysteine, ends with the phenylalanine, and has 15 residues. Of all the DNA, just the CDR3 is kept, 45 bases in frame from base 1. The library was produced with the immunoSEQ multiplex PCR assay. Entries here come from immuneACCESS through TCRdb and include only in-frame sequences with V and J called. Some clones fail to appear in such tables; in the studies checked, an unresolved V gene covers under half of the shortfall, and the cause of the remainder is unknown. For this sample the table gives 90,000 or so clones, of which around four fifths were detected only once. The ten biggest clones cover around 20% of the sample.

In this chain, TRBV5-1 is recombined with TRBJ1-2, with 7 junctional bases fitting TRBD1. The source is a man aged 25-40 years in good health. The source material was blood. The CDR3 amino acid sequence is: CASSFDRAANYGYTF. In nucleotide form, the sequence is TGCGCCAGCAGCTTCGACAGGGCAGCCAACTATGGCTACACCTTC.